This T cell receptor (beta chain) emerged from a study of blood T cells in healthy people across ages. Findings and caveats of the study: Both higher diversity and more naive CD4+ cells marked long-lived donors when set against aged donors. Strongly correlated with naive T cell percentage was TCR beta diversity. Diversity estimates from one million T cells were considered underestimates. Age brought a roughly linear fall in TCR beta diversity measured per million T cells.

J was trimmed by 6 bases and V by 6 bases; bases with no gene match: 5. Germline V CDR1 and CDR2: GTSNPN, SVGIG (reference sequence). The CDR3 extends over 14 amino acids. On this clonotype: Its antigen remains unknown.

With a J-beta primer mix and a sample-barcoded 5' primer, a second PCR ran roughly 7 to 11 cycles. Each CDR3 protein is one row after TCRdb ran MiXCR on the 5' RACE reads. This table has roughly 1,500,000 distinct CDR3 sequences, approximately 42% appearing once. Material: blood. The TCR was taken from a woman aged 18-29 years in good health. The J gene is TRBJ2-1, the V gene TRBV30, with 13 bases fitting TRBD2. The DNA of the CDR3 is TGTGCCTGCGGGAGGACTAGCGGGGGCAATGAGCAGTTCTTC. Its translation is CACGRTSGGNEQFF.